The 27 T cell receptor beta chains below all came from one sample that was sequenced in a study of blood T cells in healthy people across ages. Combining a sample-barcoded 5' primer with a J-beta primer mix, a second PCR ran for about 7 to 11 cycles. TCRdb recomputed calls from the 5' RACE reads with MiXCR, one row per CDR3 protein. The sample lists 1 million to 1.2 million distinct CDR3 sequences, under 40% occurring once. Sequencing was done on a sample of blood. These receptors came from a young man in good health.

A word on this clonotype: A read error may produce the germline difference seen at one junction end. This chain connects TRBV20-1 to TRBJ1-2; TRBD1 matches at 8 bases. The CDR3 extends over 14 amino acids. CDR1 and CDR2 from the germline V gene are DFQATT and SNEGSKA (reference sequence). The CDR3, as DNA: TGCAGTGCTAGACAGGGGGCCGATAACTACGGCTACACCTTC. This translates into CSARQGADNYGYTF.

The chain uses TRBV4-1 and TRBJ1-1, with D unclear. Trimming took off 4 bases at V and 1 base at J, with 19 bases between the two ends. The germline V gene encodes CDR1 MGHRA and CDR2 YSYEKL. The CDR3 has 17 amino acids. The CDR3 DNA follows: TGCGCCAGCAGCCCCTACCGGGCCACTAGCCAGAACACTGAAGCTTTCTTT. It yields the protein CASSPYRATSQNTEAFF.

The V and J genes are TRBV4-3 and TRBJ1-1; D gene unclear. This CDR3 spans 13 amino acids. V lost 2 bases to trimming and J lost 8 bases, with 12 bases between them. Germline loops: CDR1 LGHNA, CDR2 YSLEER. The DNA for the CDR3 is TGCGCCAGCAGCCAACGGAGGTTAGAGGAAGCTTTCTTT. Translation gives CASSQRRLEEAFF.

The chain links TRBV6-6 to TRBJ2-7; no clear D. Trimming stripped 2 bases from V and 0 bases from J, with 5 bases between. Looked up from germline, CDR1 is MNHNY and CDR2 is SVGAGI (reference sequence). The CDR3 contains 13 residues. DNA of the CDR3: TGTGCCAGCAGTTACGCGAACTCCTACGAGCAGTACTTC. Translation gives CASSYANSYEQYF.

For this clonotype: A much larger clone lies a single base off, so this may be a read error. The V call is TRBV5-6, the J call TRBJ2-5; D remains ambiguous. Between the trimmed V and J ends, which lost 1 base and 11 bases, there was a span of 18 bases. The CDR3 consists of 14 residues. Germline V lookup: CDR1 SGHDT, CDR2 YYEEEE. Here the CDR3 DNA reads TGTGCCAGCAGCTTGTGGTGGCTAAACAATGAGCAGTACTTC. Translating gives CASSLWWLNNEQYF. The full variable domain, with the rest looked up from reference TRBV5-6 and TRBJ2-5, is DAGVTQSPTHLIKTRGQQVTLRCSPKSGHDTVSWYQQALGQGPQFIFQYYEEEERQRGNFPDRFSGHQFPNYSSELNVNALLLGDSALYLCASSLWWLNNEQYFGPGTRLLVL.

This clonotype was recorded a few times. The genes are TRBV4-2 and TRBJ1-5; unclear D gene. The CDR3 has 15 residues. Germline V gives CDR1 LGHNA, CDR2 YNFKEQ. Trimming stripped 0 bases from V and 3 bases from J, with 9 bases between. CDR3 protein: CASSQDRRPNQPQHF. The CDR3 DNA reads TGTGCCAGCAGCCAAGACAGGAGACCCAATCAGCCCCAGCATTTT.

This clonotype was detected only a few times. The chain is built from TRBV12-3 or TRBV12-4 and TRBJ1-2, with 7 bases matching TRBD1. CDR3 size: 15 residues. V trimming: 4 bases; J trimming: 3 bases; junction bases outside the gene matches: 8. CDR3: CASSSRPGTDYGYTF. CDR3 coding DNA: TGTGCCAGCAGTTCTAGACCCGGGACAGACTATGGCTACACCTTC.

This clonotype turned up a few times. The rearrangement links TRBV12-3 or TRBV12-4 to TRBJ1-5, with 10 bases lining up with TRBD1. The V gene end was trimmed by 5 bases and the J gene end by 9 bases; junction bases not matched to a gene: 10. CDR3 length: 15 amino acids. CDR3 amino acids: CASSKTGGLSAPQHF. The CDR3 nucleotides read TGTGCCAGCAGTAAGACAGGGGGCCTAAGTGCGCCCCAGCATTTT.

The chain recombines TRBV4-3 with TRBJ1-1, with D maybe TRBD1 (5 bases). Trimming removed 1 base at V and 5 bases at J, with 20 bases between. Germline V gene sequence: CDR1 LGHNA, CDR2 YSLEER. The CDR3 has 17 amino acids. The CDR3: CASSQGQGRRWVTEAFF. DNA for the CDR3: TGCGCCAGCAGCCAAGGTCAGGGTCGGAGGTGGGTAACTGAAGCTTTCTTT.

This clonotype was picked up many times. The chain links TRBV15 to TRBJ1-2, with 7 bases matching TRBD1. V lost 0 bases and J lost 2; bases outside the gene matches: 3. This CDR3 region has 15 residues. In germline, CDR1 is LNHNV, CDR2 YYDKDF (reference sequence). This CDR3 is CATSRDRGQNYGYTF. The CDR3 bases are TGTGCCACCAGCAGAGATCGGGGACAGAACTATGGCTACACCTTC.

The chain carries TRBV27 and TRBJ2-1; tentatively, D is TRBD1 or TRBD2 (5 bases each). Trimming shortened V by 6 bases and J by 0 bases, and 15 bases separated the two germline ends. The CDR3 covers 16 residues. Per the germline V gene, CDR1 is MNHEY and CDR2 is SMNVEV (reference sequence). The CDR3 loop is CASSLGPHSSYNEQFF. As DNA, the CDR3 is TGTGCCAGCAGCCTGGGACCACACAGCTCCTACAATGAGCAGTTCTTC.

This sequence joins TRBV4-3 and TRBJ1-2, with TRBD1 matching over 8 bases. CDR3 length equals 17 residues. Germline CDR1 and CDR2: LGHNA and YSLEER. J lost 4 bases, V lost 4 bases, and 14 bases had no gene match. For the CDR3, the DNA is TGCGCCAGCAGCCCCGATCCTACCGGACAGGGACCCTATGGCTACACCTTC. As protein: CASSPDPTGQGPYGYTF.

The V call is TRBV29-1, the J call TRBJ1-4; 7 nucleotides match TRBD1. Germline V gene data show CDR1 as SQVTM and CDR2 as ANQGSEA. The CDR3 has 14 residues. V lost 6 bases, J lost 4 bases, and 8 bases stayed unmatched. DNA of the CDR3: TGCAGCGTCCAAGGGACAGCCCTTAATGAAAAACTGTTTTTT. Translation gives CSVQGTALNEKLFF.

The chain is built from TRBV20-1 and TRBJ2-3, with 10 bases matching TRBD2. The CDR3 length is 16 residues. V lost 6 bases to trimming and J lost 0 bases; unmatched junction nucleotides: 9. Germline V gene sequence: CDR1 DFQATT, CDR2 SNEGSKA (reference sequence). CDR3 sequence: CSAPRVAGGSTDTQYF. CDR3 DNA sequence: TGCAGTGCCCCGAGGGTAGCGGGGGGAAGCACAGATACGCAGTATTTT.

The V and J genes are TRBV4-1 and TRBJ1-4; D is uncertain. The length of the CDR3 is 13 residues. Trimming pared 2 bases from V and 7 bases from J, leaving 8 bases between. Germline V gene sequence: CDR1 MGHRA, CDR2 YSYEKL. The CDR3 region is CASSQNRVEKLFF. CDR3 coding DNA: TGCGCCAGCAGCCAAAATAGAGTTGAAAAACTGTTTTTT.

The chain recombines TRBV14 with TRBJ2-2; D remains ambiguous. This CDR3 region has 14 residues. Germline values: CDR1 SGHDN, CDR2 FVKESK. V was pared by 2 bases and J by 7 bases, with 11 bases between. The chain's CDR3 is CASSQTIRGGELFF. CDR3 coding DNA: TGTGCCAGCAGCCAAACGATAAGAGGCGGGGAGCTGTTTTTT.

The chain uses TRBV18 and TRBJ1-2, with D tentatively TRBD1 (5 bases). Between the trimmed V and J ends, which lost 0 bases and 4 bases, there was a span of 12 bases. The CDR3 length is 15 residues. In germline, CDR1 is KGHSH, CDR2 LQKENI. The CDR3 nucleotides read TGTGCCAGCTCACCACCCGCAGGGAACAGCTATGGCTACACCTTC. Translation gives CASSPPAGNSYGYTF.

The chain combines TRBV12-3 or TRBV12-4 with TRBJ2-7; D not resolved. Trimming took 2 bases from V and 1 from J, leaving 21 bases between them. The CDR3 loop spans 18 amino acids. The CDR3 nucleotides read TGTGCCAGCAGTTTATCTTACGTTTTGAGACACCTATCCTACGAGCAGTACTTC. Translated, it gives CASSLSYVLRHLSYEQYF.

This clonotype occurred a few times. The chain links TRBV29-1 to TRBJ1-2; the D gene is possibly TRBD1 (5 bases). Germline values: CDR1 SQVTM, CDR2 ANQGSEA. CDR3 length: 13 residues. V was cut by 6 bases and J by 5 bases, with 16 bases left in between. CDR3 DNA sequence: TGCAGCGTCACAGGCACCGCGGATTATGGCTACACCTTC. Encoded protein: CSVTGTADYGYTF.

This clonotype was detected a few times. The rearrangement joins TRBV9 to TRBJ1-1; 7 bases are a match to TRBD1. The CDR3 has 14 residues. V lost 6 bases to trimming and J lost 1 base; unmatched junction nucleotides: 6. The germline V gene encodes CDR1 SGDLS and CDR2 YYNGEE. The CDR3 region is CASTPGQRNTEAFF. The CDR3 nucleotides are TGTGCCAGCACCCCGGGACAGCGGAACACTGAAGCTTTCTTT.

The rearrangement uses TRBV10-3 and TRBJ2-5, with D unresolved. The V gene lost 3 bases and the J gene lost 4 bases, with 6 bases spanning the gap. Germline V gene sequence: CDR1 ENHRY, CDR2 SYGVKD. There are 12 residues in the CDR3. The CDR3 DNA sequence: TGTGCCATCAGTGACAAAAGAGAGACCCAGTACTTC. It translates to CAISDKRETQYF.

The V and J genes are TRBV12-3 or TRBV12-4 and TRBJ2-3; 7 nucleotides align to TRBD1. J was trimmed by 0 bases and V by 4 bases; bases with no gene match: 7. The CDR3 sequence is 16 residues long. As DNA, the CDR3 is TGTGCCAGCAGTTCAGTCTACAGGGGCAGCACAGATACGCAGTATTTT. Translated: CASSSVYRGSTDTQYF.

This clonotype turned up a few times. The chain joins TRBV20-1 to TRBJ2-1, with 7 nucleotides matching TRBD2. V lost 1 base, J lost 3 bases, and 15 bases stayed unmatched. The length of the CDR3 is 18 residues. Germline CDR1 DFQATT, CDR2 SNEGSKA (reference sequence). CDR3 in amino acids: CSARADWKAGKSYNEQFF. Here the CDR3 DNA reads TGCAGTGCTAGAGCTGACTGGAAAGCGGGGAAAAGCTACAATGAGCAGTTCTTC.

This clonotype has a handful of counts. The genes are TRBV20-1 and TRBJ1-4; 9 bases are a match to TRBD1. The V gene's germline CDR1 is DFQATT and CDR2 SNEGSKA (reference sequence). Germline trimming cut 3 bases from V and 3 bases from J; bases unmatched to any gene: 2. The CDR3 consists of 14 residues. The CDR3 DNA reads TGCAGTGCTAGGACAGGGGGGTCTAATGAAAAACTGTTTTTT. This translates into CSARTGGSNEKLFF.

This clonotype turned up a few times. The chain combines TRBV28 with TRBJ1-5; no reliable D call. The CDR3 has 14 residues. V was trimmed by 8 bases and J by 4 bases, leaving 15 bases between them. The V gene's germline CDR1 is MDHEN and CDR2 SYDVKM. The CDR3 DNA sequence: TGTGCCAGCCAACTTGCGGGGTCAAATCAGCCCCAGCATTTT. It codes for CASQLAGSNQPQHF. Filled out from reference TRBV28 and TRBJ1-5, the complete variable domain reads DVKVTQSSRYLVKRTGEKVFLECVQDMDHENMFWYRQDPGLGLRLIYFSYDVKMKEKGDIPEGYSVSREKKERFSLILESASTNQTSMYLCASQLAGSNQPQHFGDGTRLSIL.

The gene calls are TRBV2 and TRBJ1-1, with D perhaps matching TRBD1 (5 bases). V was shortened by 4 bases and J by 8 bases, with 11 bases between the two germline ends. The CDR3 is 12 residues long. The germline V gene has CDR1 SNHLY and CDR2 FYNNEI. CDR3 coding DNA: TGTGCCAGCAGTGTCCAGGGAAAAGAAGCTTTCTTT. Translated, it gives CASSVQGKEAFF.

This clonotype was picked up a small number of times. The chain links TRBV12-3 or TRBV12-4 to TRBJ2-7; TRBD2 matches at 9 bases. The CDR3 length is 15 residues. J lost 7 bases, V lost 4 bases, and 11 bases had no gene match. The CDR3: CASSSTGGTSNEQYF. The CDR3 nucleotides are TGTGCCAGCAGTTCCACGGGGGGGACTAGCAATGAGCAGTACTTC.